This T cell receptor (beta chain) was observed in a study of CXCR3-negative and CXCR3-positive naive CD8 T cells. Study-wide points: Against CXCR3-negative naive cells, CXCR3-positive naive cells showed more hydrophobic TRB CDR3s. For memory CD8+ cells diversity was much lower, but both naive subsets had comparably high diversity.

CDR1 is LGHDT, CDR2 YNNKEL, per germline (reference sequence). There are 14 residues in the CDR3. Each TRB cDNA library was prepared by 5' RACE (with UMI labels). No DNA is given; TCRdb re-called the 5' RACE reads and lists each CDR3 protein once. Its table lists 3,000 or so distinct CDR3 sequences. This clonotype is called medium-sized based on its frequency. Its antigen is unknown. Naivety in CD8+ T cells corresponded to a CD45RO-CCR7+CD27+CD95- phenotype. The sample taken for sequencing was naive CXCR3+ CD8+ T cells from blood. The subset here: CD45RO-CCR7+CD27+CD95- naive CD8+ T cells expressing CXCR3 (TNR3+). The chain carries TRBV3-1 and TRBJ2-3. The TCR was taken from a human donor in good health. Some clones in this sample may be carry-over from other donors' samples. The CDR3: CASSYRAKEVTQYF.